These 14 T cell receptor beta chains were all obtained from the same sample, sequenced in a study of blood T cell repertoires in COVID-19. Profiling relied on immunoSEQ multiplex PCR, and the TCRdb table lists in-frame clones only, not all of them. The sample has about 81,000 clones, about nine tenths seen once. The sequenced sample was peripheral blood. These receptors came from a woman aged 50 to 65 in a cohort sampled during active COVID-19.

This chain connects TRBV6-5 to TRBJ1-2; 9 positions agree with TRBD1. CDR1 is MNHEY and CDR2 is SVGAGI in the germline V gene. Trimming removed 6 bases from V and 2 bases from J; junction bases left unmatched: 7. The CDR3 has 15 amino acids. The CDR3: CASRSGTGKNYGYTF. The CDR3 nucleotides are TGTGCCAGCAGATCCGGGACAGGGAAAAACTATGGCTACACCTTC.

This sequence joins TRBV18 and TRBJ2-2, with a tentative D call TRBD2 (6 bases). The CDR3 spans 13 residues. Trimming shortened V by 4 bases and J by 6 bases, and 9 bases separated the two germline ends. Germline CDR1 reads KGHSH; CDR2 reads LQKENI. The CDR3 reads CASSLSGPGELFF. The CDR3 coding sequence is TGTGCCAGCTCACTTAGCGGTCCCGGGGAGCTGTTTTTT.

The rearrangement joins TRBV18 to TRBJ1-2, with D possibly matching TRBD1 (6 bases). This CDR3 comprises 13 residues. Germline values: CDR1 KGHSH, CDR2 LQKENI. The V end was cut by 5 bases, the J end by 4 bases, with 11 bases between. In DNA form, the CDR3 reads TGTGCCAGCTCATCGACAGGTATCTATGGCTACACCTTC. Protein product: CASSSTGIYGYTF.

J is TRBJ1-2 and V is TRBV24-1; TRBD1 might be the D (6 bases). The V end lost 6 bases, the J end lost 5 bases, and 18 bases lay between the germline ends. CDR1 and CDR2 from the germline V gene are KGHDR and SFDVKD. The CDR3 loop spans 15 amino acids. The CDR3 DNA is TGTGCCACCAGTTCCCGGGACAACCCATCGTATGGCTACACCTTC. As protein: CATSSRDNPSYGYTF.

The rearrangement uses TRBV6-6 and TRBJ2-2; D is ambiguous. This CDR3 is built from 16 residues. CDR1 and CDR2 (germline): MNHNY, SVGAGI (reference sequence). V lost 2 bases, J lost 1 base, and 11 bases lay in between. The CDR3 DNA reads as TGTGCCAGCAGTTACCATTACCGACAGAACACCGGGGAGCTGTTTTTT. Encoded protein: CASSYHYRQNTGELFF.

The CDR3 sequence: CASGLSWSQETQYF. The CDR3 DNA reads TGTGCTAGTGGTTTGTCCTGGAGTCAAGAGACCCAGTACTTC. V usage is TRBV12-5 and J usage is TRBJ2-5; D not certain. Looked up from germline, CDR1 is LGHNT and CDR2 is FRNRAP. The CDR3 length is 14 residues. V was cut by 2 bases and J by 2 bases, with 9 bases left in between.

The rearrangement joins TRBV6-2 or TRBV6-3 to TRBJ1-1; no definite D call. Trimming stripped 7 bases from V and 6 bases from J, with 15 bases between. Germline V gene data show CDR1 as MNHEY and CDR2 as SVGEGT. CDR3 size: 13 residues. The CDR3, as DNA: TGTGCCAGCACCCCAGACGGGTACGCTGAAGCTTTCTTT. It encodes CASTPDGYAEAFF.

In nucleotides, the CDR3 is TGTGCCAGCAGTTACGTGCAGGGATTGTCCGGGGAGCTGTTTTTT. This codes for CASSYVQGLSGELFF. The gene calls are TRBV6-2 or TRBV6-3 and TRBJ2-2; possibly TRBD1 for D (5 bases). The V end was cut by 2 bases, the J end by 6 bases, with 13 bases between. Germline assignment: CDR1 MNHEY and CDR2 SVGEGT. This CDR3 has 15 amino acids.

This clone appeared once. V and J are TRBV7-9 and TRBJ2-1, with 7 bases aligning to TRBD1. V trimming: 5 bases; J trimming: 8 bases; junction bases outside the gene matches: 15. This CDR3 comprises 16 residues. The V gene's germline CDR1 is SEHNR and CDR2 FQNEAQ (reference sequence). The CDR3 DNA follows: TGTGCCAGCAGCGGGGCACAGGGGTTTAGGGGCGATGAGCAGTTCTTC. This sequence encodes CASSGAQGFRGDEQFF.

V usage is TRBV28 and J usage is TRBJ2-7; 10 positions match TRBD1. The CDR3 runs 14 residues. In germline, CDR1 is MDHEN, CDR2 SYDVKM. The trim removed 6 bases at V and 2 bases at J, leaving 4 bases unmatched. DNA of the CDR3: TGTGCCAGCAGGACGGGACAGGGGACCTACGAGCAGTACTTC. Translation: CASRTGQGTYEQYF.

The chain is built from TRBV29-1 and TRBJ1-1; 8 bases line up with TRBD1. Trimming removed 2 bases from V and 4 bases from J; junction bases left unmatched: 3. The CDR3 contains 13 residues. From germline, CDR1 is SQVTM and CDR2 ANQGSEA. Here the CDR3 DNA reads TGCAGCGTTGAATACCAGGGGGCCACTGAAGCTTTCTTT. It is translated as CSVEYQGATEAFF.

V gene TRBV3-1 (or the pseudogene TRBV3-2) combines with J gene TRBJ2-5, with D unclear. CDR3 length equals 12 residues. V lost 1 base and J 5 bases, leaving 5 bases between the germline ends. Germline V CDR1 and CDR2: LGHDT, YNNKEL (reference sequence). CDR3 loop: CASSQVQETQYF. CDR3 in DNA: TGTGCCAGCAGCCAAGTTCAGGAGACCCAGTACTTC.

The chain joins TRBV7-9 to TRBJ2-3; 7 bases are shared with TRBD1. J gave up 5 bases and V 8 bases, and 10 bases lay outside the gene matches. CDR1 and CDR2 (germline): SEHNR, FQNEAQ (reference sequence). CDR3 size: 14 residues. DNA for the CDR3: TGTGCCAGCCGGGCAGGGGGTTTCGGAGATACGCAGTATTTT. This translates into CASRAGGFGDTQYF.

The chain combines TRBV3-1 (or the pseudogene TRBV3-2) with TRBJ1-6; D is ambiguous. The CDR3 contains 14 residues. From germline, CDR1 is LGHDT and CDR2 YNNKEL (reference sequence). With 0 bases removed from V and 12 bases from J, the gap between germline ends came to 12 bases. The CDR3 DNA reads TGTGCCAGCAGCCAAGATTTTCCCTTACAACCCCTCCACTTT. As protein: CASSQDFPLQPLHF.